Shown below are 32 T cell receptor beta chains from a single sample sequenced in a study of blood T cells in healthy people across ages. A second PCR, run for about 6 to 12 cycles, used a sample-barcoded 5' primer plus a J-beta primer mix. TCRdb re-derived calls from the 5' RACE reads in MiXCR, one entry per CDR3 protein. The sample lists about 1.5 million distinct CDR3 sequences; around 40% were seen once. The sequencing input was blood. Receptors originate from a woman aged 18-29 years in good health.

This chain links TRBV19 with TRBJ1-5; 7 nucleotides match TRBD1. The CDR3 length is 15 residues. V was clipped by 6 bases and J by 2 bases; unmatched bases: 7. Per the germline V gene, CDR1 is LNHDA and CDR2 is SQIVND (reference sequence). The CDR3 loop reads CASRPTGEGNQPQHF. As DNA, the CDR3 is TGTGCCAGTAGACCCACAGGGGAGGGCAATCAGCCCCAGCATTTT.

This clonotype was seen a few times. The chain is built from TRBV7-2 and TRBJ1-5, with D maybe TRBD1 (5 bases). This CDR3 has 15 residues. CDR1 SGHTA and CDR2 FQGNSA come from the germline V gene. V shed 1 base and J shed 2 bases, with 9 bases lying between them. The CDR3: CASSLVGDGNQPQHF. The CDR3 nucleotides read TGTGCCAGCAGCTTAGTGGGGGACGGCAATCAGCCCCAGCATTTT.

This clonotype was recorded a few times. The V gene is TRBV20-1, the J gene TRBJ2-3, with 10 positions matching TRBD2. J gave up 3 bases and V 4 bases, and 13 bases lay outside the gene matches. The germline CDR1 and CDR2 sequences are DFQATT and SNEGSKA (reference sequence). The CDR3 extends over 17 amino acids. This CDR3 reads CSANPAASGGRTDTQYF. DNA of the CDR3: TGCAGTGCTAACCCGGCAGCTAGCGGGGGAAGGACAGATACGCAGTATTTT.

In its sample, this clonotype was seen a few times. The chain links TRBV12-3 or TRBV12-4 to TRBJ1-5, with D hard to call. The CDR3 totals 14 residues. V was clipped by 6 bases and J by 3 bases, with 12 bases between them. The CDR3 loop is CASRSVRDNQPQHF. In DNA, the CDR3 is TGTGCCAGCAGATCCGTAAGGGACAATCAGCCCCAGCATTTT.

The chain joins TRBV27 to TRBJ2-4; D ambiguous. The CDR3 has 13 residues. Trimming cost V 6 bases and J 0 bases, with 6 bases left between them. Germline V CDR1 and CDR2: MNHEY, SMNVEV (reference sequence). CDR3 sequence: CASSNIAKNIQYF. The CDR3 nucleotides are TGTGCCAGCAGCAATATAGCCAAAAACATTCAGTACTTC.

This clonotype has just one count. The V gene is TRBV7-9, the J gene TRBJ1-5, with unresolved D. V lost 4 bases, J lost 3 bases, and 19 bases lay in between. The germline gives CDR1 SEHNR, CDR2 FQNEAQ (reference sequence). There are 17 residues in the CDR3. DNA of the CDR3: TGTGCCAGCAGCTCCTCAGTGAGCCGGGAAAACAATCAGCCCCAGCATTTT. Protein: CASSSSVSRENNQPQHF.

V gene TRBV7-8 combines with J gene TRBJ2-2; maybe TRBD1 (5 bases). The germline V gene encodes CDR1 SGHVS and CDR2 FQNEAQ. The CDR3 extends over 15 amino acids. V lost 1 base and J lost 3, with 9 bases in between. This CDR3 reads CASSLVPGHTGELFF. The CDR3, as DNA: TGTGCCAGCAGCTTAGTCCCAGGGCACACCGGGGAGCTGTTTTTT.

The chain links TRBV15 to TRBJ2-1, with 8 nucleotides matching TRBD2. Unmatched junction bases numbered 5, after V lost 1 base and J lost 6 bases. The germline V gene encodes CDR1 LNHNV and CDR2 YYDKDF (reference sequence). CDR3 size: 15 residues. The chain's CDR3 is CATSRVPGGINEQFF. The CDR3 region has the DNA TGTGCCACCAGCAGAGTTCCGGGAGGGATCAATGAGCAGTTCTTC.

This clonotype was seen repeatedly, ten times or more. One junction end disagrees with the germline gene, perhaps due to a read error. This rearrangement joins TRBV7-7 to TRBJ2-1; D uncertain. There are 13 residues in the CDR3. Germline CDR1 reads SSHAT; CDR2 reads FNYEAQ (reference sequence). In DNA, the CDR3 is TGCGCCAGCAGCCAAGATAGGGACAATGAGCAGTTCTTC. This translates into CASSQDRDNEQFF.

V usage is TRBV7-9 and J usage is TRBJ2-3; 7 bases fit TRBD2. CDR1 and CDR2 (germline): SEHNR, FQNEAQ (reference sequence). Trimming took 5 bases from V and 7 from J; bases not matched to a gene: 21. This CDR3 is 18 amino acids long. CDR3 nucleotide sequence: TGTGCCAGCAGCCCCTCTTTAGACTCTAGCGGCGTGTTCCATACGCAGTATTTT. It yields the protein CASSPSLDSSGVFHTQYF.

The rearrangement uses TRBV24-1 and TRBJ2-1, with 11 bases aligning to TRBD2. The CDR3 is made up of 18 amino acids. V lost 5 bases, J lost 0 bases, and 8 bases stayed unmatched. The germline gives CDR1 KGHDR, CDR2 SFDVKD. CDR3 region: CATSATSGGRRSYNEQFF. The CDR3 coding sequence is TGTGCCACCAGTGCTACTAGCGGGGGTCGTCGCTCCTACAATGAGCAGTTCTTC.

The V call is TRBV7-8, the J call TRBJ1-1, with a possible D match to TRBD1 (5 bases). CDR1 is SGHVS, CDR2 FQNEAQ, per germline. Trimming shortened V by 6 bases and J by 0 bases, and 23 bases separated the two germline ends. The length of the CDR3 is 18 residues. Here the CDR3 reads CASSNAGGGRIMNTEAFF. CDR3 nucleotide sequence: TGTGCCAGCAGTAACGCGGGGGGAGGTCGGATCATGAACACTGAAGCTTTCTTT. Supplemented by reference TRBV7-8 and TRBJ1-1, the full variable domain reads GAGVSQSPRYKVAKRGQDVALRCDPISGHVSLFWYQQALGQGPEFLTYFQNEAQLDKSGLPSDRFFAERPEGSVSTLKIQRTQQEDSAVYLCASSNAGGGRIMNTEAFFGQGTRLTVV.

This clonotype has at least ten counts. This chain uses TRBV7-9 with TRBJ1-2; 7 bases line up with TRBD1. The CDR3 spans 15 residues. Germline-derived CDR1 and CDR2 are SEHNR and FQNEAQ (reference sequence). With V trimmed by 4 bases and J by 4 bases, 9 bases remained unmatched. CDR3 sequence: CASSSWDSYFYGYTF. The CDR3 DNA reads TGTGCCAGCAGCTCGTGGGACAGTTACTTCTATGGCTACACCTTC. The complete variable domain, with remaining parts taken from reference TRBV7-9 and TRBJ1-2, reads DTGVSQNPRHKITKRGQNVTFRCDPISEHNRLYWYRQTLGQGPEFLTYFQNEAQLEKSRLLSDRFSAERPKGSFSTLEIQRTEQGDSAMYLCASSSWDSYFYGYTFGSGTRLTVV.

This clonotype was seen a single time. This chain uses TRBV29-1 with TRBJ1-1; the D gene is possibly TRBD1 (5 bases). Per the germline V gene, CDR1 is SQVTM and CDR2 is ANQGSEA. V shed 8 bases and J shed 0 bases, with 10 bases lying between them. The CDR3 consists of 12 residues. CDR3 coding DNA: TGCAGCATTGCAGGGATGAACACTGAAGCTTTCTTT. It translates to CSIAGMNTEAFF.

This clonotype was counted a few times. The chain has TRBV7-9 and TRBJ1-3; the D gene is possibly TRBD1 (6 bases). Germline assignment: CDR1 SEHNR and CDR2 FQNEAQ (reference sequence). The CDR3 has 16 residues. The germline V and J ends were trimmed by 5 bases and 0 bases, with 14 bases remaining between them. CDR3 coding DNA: TGTGCCAGCAGCAATACAGGGACCTACTCTGGAAACACCATATATTTT. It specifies CASSNTGTYSGNTIYF. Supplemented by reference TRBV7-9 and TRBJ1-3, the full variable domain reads DTGVSQNPRHKITKRGQNVTFRCDPISEHNRLYWYRQTLGQGPEFLTYFQNEAQLEKSRLLSDRFSAERPKGSFSTLEIQRTEQGDSAMYLCASSNTGTYSGNTIYFGEGSWLTVV.

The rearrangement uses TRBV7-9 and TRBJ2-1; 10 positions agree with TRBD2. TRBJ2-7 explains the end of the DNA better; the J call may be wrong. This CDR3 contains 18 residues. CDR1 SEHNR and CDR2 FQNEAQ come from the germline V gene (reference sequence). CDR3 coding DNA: TGTGCCAGCAGCTTAGAGGGGCTAGCGGGAGCATCCTACAATGAGCAGTACTTC. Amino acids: CASSLEGLAGASYNEQYF.

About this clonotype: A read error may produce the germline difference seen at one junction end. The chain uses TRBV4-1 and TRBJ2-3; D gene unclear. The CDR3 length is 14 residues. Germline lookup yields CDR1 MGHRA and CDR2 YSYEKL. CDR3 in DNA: TGCGTCAGCAGCCAAGTGGTTGTCCGGGATACGCAGTATTTT. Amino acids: CVSSQVVVRDTQYF.

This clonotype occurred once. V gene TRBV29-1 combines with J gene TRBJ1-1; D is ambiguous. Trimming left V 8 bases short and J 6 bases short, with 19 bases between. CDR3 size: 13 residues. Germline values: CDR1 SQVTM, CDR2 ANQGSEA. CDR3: CSSRGLRASEAFF. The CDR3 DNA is TGCAGCTCCCGGGGATTAAGGGCCTCTGAAGCTTTCTTT.

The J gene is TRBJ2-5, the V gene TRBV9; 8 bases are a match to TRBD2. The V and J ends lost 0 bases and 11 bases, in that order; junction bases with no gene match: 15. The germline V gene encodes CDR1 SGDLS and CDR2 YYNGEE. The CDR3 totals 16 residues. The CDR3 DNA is TGTGCCAGCAGCGTAGACGGCGGGGGGCTCTCCAATGAGCAGTACTTC. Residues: CASSVDGGGLSNEQYF.

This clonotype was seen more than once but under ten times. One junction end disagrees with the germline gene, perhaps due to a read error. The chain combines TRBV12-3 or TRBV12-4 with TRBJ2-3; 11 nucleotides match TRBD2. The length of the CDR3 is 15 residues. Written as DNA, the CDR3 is TGTGCCAGCAGACCGTTAGCGGGAGGGTCAGATACGCAATATTTT. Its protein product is CASRPLAGGSDTQYF.

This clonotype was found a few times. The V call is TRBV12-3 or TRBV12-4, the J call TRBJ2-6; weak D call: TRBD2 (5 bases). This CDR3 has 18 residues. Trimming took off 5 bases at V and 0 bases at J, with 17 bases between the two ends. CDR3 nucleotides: TGTGCCAGCAGTCCCCGGGAAGGATTTTTCTCTGGGGCCAACGTCCTGACTTTC. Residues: CASSPREGFFSGANVLTF.

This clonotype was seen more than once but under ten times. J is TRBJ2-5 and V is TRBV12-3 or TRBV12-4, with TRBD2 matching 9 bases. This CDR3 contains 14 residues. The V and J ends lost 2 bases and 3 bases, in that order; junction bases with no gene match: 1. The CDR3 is CASSLLAGEETQYF. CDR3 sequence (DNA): TGTGCCAGCAGTTTATTAGCGGGAGAAGAGACCCAGTACTTC.

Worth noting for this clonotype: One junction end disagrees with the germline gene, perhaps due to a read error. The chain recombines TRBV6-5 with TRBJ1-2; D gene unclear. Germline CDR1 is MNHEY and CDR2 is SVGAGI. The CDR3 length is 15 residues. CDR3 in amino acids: CAGSYRGQRNYGYTF. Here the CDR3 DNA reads TGTGCCGGCAGTTATAGAGGTCAGAGAAACTATGGCTACACCTTC.

CDR3 DNA sequence: TGTGCCAGCGGGGAGGGGTTCGAGCAGTACTTC. This encodes CASGEGFEQYF. This chain uses TRBV27 with TRBJ2-5; 7 nucleotides agree with TRBD2. The end of the DNA fits TRBJ2-7 better, so the J call may be wrong. The germline V gene has CDR1 MNHEY and CDR2 SMNVEV (reference sequence). The CDR3 totals 11 residues.

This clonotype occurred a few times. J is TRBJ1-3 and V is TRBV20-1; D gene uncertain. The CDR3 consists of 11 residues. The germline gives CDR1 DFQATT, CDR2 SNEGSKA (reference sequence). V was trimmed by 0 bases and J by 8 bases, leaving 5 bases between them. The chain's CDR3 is CSARDSHTIYF. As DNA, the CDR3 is TGCAGTGCTAGAGATTCGCACACCATATATTTT.

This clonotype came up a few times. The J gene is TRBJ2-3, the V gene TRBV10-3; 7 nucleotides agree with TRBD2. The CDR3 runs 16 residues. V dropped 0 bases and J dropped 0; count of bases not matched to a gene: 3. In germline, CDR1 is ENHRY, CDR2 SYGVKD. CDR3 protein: CAISESLAASTDTQYF. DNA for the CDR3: TGTGCCATCAGTGAGTCGCTAGCGGCTAGCACAGATACGCAGTATTTT.

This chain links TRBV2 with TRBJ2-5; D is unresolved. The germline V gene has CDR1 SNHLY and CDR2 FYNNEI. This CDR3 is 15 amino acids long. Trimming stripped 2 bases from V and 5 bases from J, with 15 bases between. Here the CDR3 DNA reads TGTGCCAGCAGTGAACTGGGTAGTGCGGTGGAGACCCAGTACTTC. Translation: CASSELGSAVETQYF.

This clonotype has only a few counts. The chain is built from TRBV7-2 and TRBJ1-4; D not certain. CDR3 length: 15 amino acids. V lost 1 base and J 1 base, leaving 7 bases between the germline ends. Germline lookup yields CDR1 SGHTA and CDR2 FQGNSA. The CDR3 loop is CASSLEGLTNEKLFF. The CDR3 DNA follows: TGTGCCAGCAGCTTAGAAGGGTTAACTAATGAAAAACTGTTTTTT.

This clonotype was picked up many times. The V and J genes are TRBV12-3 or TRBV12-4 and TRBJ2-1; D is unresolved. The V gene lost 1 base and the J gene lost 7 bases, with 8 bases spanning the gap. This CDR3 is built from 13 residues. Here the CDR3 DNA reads TGTGCCAGCAGTTTAGATTGGGGTAATGAGCAGTTCTTC. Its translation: CASSLDWGNEQFF.

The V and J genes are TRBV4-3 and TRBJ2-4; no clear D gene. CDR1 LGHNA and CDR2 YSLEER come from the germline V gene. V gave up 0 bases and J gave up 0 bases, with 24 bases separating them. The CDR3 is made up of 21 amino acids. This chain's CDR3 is CASSQDHIPPDFNLAKNIQYF. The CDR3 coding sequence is TGCGCCAGCAGCCAAGACCACATCCCTCCCGACTTTAACCTAGCCAAAAACATTCAGTACTTC.

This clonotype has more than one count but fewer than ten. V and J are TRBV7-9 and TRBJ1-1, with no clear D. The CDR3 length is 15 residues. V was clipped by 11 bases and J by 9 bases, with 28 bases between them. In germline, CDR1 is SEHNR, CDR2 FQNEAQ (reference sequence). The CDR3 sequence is CAASSSARGAAQAFF. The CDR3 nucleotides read TGTGCCGCCAGCAGTTCCGCGCGGGGAGCGGCCCAAGCTTTCTTT.

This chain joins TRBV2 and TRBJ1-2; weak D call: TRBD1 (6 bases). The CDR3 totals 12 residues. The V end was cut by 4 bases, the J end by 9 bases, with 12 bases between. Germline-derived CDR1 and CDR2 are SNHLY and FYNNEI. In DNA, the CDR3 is TGTGCCAGCAGTGCCACAGGGAACCGCTACACCTTC. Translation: CASSATGNRYTF.